This TCR beta chain was identified in a study of chemoradiotherapy in HPV16-positive cancers. Study observations and caveats: HPV-responsive T-cell expansion during chemoradiotherapy was linked to improved recurrence-free survival in HPV16-positive patients. The functional HPV-specific definition rests on just two HPV16-positive patients.

Repertoires were sampled repeatedly during chemoradiotherapy. Trimming shortened V by 8 bases and J by 4 bases, and 6 bases separated the two germline ends. The germline V gene has CDR1 MNHEY and CDR2 SVGAGI. CDR3 length equals 11 residues. Turning to this clone: Its antigen remains unidentified.

Repertoires were generated with immunoSEQ multiplex PCR, while TCRdb's copy carries only in-frame clones and drops some. The sample holds about 68,000 clones, 88% seen once. This receptor was taken from a human donor with HPV-associated anogenital cancer. The V and J genes are TRBV6-5 and TRBJ1-5; no clear D gene. The material sequenced was blood, taken from a patient who underwent chemoradiotherapy. CDR3 residues: CASGKNQPQHF. Here the CDR3 DNA reads TGTGCCAGCGGCAAAAATCAGCCCCAGCATTTT.